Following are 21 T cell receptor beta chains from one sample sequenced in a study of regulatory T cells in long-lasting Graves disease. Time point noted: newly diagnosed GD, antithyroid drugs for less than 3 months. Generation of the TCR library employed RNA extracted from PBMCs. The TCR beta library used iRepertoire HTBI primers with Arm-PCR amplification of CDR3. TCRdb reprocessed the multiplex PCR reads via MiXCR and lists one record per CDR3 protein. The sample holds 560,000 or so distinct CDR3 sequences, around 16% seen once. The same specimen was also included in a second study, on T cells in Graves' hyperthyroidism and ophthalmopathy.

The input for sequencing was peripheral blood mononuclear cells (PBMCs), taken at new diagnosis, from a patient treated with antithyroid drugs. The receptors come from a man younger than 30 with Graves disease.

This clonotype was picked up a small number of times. The CDR3 region is CASSFQGANYEQYF. In DNA form, the CDR3 reads TGTGCCAGCAGCTTTCAGGGGGCTAACTACGAGCAGTACTTC. This chain uses TRBV7-2 with TRBJ2-7, with TRBD1 matching over 8 bases. The junction had 4 bases not matched to a gene; V was cut back by 3 bases and J by 3 bases. The germline V gene encodes CDR1 SGHTA and CDR2 FQGNSA. The CDR3 is 14 residues long.

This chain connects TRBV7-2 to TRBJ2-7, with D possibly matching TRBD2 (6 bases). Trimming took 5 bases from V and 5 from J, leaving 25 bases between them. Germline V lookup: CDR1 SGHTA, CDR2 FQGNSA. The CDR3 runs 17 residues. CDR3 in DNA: TGTGCCAGCAGCCCGGGGCTCGGGACTCCCGCGGTCCACGAGCAGTACTTC. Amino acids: CASSPGLGTPAVHEQYF.

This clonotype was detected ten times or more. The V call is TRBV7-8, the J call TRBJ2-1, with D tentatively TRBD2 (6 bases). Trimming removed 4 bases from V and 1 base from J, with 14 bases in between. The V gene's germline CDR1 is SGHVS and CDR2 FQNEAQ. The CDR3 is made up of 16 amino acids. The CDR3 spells CASSYQAGLSYNEQFF. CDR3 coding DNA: TGTGCCAGCAGCTACCAAGCGGGCCTATCCTACAATGAGCAGTTCTTC.

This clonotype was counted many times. This chain's CDR3 is CASTVTSGLYNEQFF. The CDR3 region has the DNA TGTGCCAGCACCGTGACTAGCGGACTTTACAATGAGCAGTTCTTC. The chain has TRBV12-3 or TRBV12-4 and TRBJ2-1, with 9 bases identical to TRBD2. The length of the CDR3 is 15 residues. V was clipped by 7 bases and J by 4 bases; unmatched bases: 8.

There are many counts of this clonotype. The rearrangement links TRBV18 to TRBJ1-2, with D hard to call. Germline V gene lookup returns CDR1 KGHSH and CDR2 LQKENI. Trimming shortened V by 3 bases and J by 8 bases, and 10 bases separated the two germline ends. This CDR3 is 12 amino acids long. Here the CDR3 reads CASSPRLEGYTF. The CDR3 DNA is TGTGCCAGCTCACCTCGGTTGGAGGGCTACACCTTC.

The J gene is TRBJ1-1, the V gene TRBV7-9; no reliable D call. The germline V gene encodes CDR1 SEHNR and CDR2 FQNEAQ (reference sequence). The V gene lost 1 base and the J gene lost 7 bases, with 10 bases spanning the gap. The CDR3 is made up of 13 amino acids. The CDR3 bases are TGTGCCAGCAGCTTAGGCCCTCGGGGTGAAGCTTTCTTT. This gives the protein CASSLGPRGEAFF.

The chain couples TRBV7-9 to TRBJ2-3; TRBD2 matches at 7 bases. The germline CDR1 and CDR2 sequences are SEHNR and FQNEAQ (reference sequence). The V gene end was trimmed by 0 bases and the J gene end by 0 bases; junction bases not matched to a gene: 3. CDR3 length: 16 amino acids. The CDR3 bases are TGTGCCAGCAGCTTAGCGGGAGGGCCTAGCACAGATACGCAGTATTTT. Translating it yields CASSLAGGPSTDTQYF.

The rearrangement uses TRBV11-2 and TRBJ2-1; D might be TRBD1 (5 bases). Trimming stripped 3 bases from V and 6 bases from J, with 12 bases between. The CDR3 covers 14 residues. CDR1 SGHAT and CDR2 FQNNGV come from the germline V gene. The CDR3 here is CASSLGPGFNEQFF. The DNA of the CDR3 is TGTGCCAGCAGCTTGGGGCCAGGGTTCAATGAGCAGTTCTTC. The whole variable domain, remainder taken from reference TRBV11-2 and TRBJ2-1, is EAGVAQSPRYKIIEKRQSVAFWCNPISGHATLYWYQQILGQGPKLLIQFQNNGVVDDSQLPKDRFSAERLKGVDSTLKIQPAKLEDSAVYLCASSLGPGFNEQFFGPGTRLTVL.

The CDR3 nucleotides are TGTGCCAGCAGCCAAGACATGGCTGGGGACGAGCAGTACTTC. Its translation is CASSQDMAGDEQYF. The chain joins TRBV14 to TRBJ2-7; D is unresolved. The CDR3 loop spans 14 amino acids. V gave up 0 bases and J gave up 5 bases, with 11 bases separating them. CDR1 is SGHDN, CDR2 FVKESK, per germline.

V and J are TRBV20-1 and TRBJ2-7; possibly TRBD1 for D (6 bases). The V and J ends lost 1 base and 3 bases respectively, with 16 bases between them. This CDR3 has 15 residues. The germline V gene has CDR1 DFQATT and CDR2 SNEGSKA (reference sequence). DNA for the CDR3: TGCAGTGCTAGAGGTGGCCCGACAGGAAACTACGAGCAGTACTTC. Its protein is CSARGGPTGNYEQYF.

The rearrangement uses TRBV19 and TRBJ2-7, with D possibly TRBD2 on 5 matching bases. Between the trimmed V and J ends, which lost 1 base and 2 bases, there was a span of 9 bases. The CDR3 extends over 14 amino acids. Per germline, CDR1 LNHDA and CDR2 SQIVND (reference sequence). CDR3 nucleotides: TGTGCCAGTAGTATAGGAGGGCGCCCCTACGAGCAGTACTTC. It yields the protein CASSIGGRPYEQYF.

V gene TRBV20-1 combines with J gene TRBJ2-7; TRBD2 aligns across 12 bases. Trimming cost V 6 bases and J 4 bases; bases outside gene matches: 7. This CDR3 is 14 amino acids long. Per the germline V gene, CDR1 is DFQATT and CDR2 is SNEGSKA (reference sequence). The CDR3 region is CSALGLAGIYEQYF. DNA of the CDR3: TGCAGTGCCCTAGGACTAGCGGGGATATACGAGCAGTACTTC.

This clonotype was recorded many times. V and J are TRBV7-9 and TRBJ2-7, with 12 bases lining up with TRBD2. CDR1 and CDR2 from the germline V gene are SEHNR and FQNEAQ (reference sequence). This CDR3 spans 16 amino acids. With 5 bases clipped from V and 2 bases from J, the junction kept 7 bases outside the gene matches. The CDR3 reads CASSHPASGRAYEQYF. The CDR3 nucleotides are TGTGCCAGCAGCCATCCCGCTAGCGGGAGGGCCTACGAGCAGTACTTC. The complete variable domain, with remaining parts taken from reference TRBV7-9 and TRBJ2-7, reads DTGVSQNPRHKITKRGQNVTFRCDPISEHNRLYWYRQTLGQGPEFLTYFQNEAQLEKSRLLSDRFSAERPKGSFSTLEIQRTEQGDSAMYLCASSHPASGRAYEQYFGPGTRLTVT.

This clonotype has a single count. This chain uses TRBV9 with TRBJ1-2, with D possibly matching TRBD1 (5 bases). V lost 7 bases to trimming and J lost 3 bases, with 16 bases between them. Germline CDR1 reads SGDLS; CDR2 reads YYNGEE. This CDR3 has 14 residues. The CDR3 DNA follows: TGTGCCAGCGGGCGGATGGGGACCCACTATGGCTACACCTTC. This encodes CASGRMGTHYGYTF.

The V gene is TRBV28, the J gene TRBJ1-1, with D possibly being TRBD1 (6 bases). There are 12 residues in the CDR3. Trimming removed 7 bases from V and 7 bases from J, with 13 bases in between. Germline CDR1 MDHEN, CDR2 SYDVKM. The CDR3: CASISTGFEAFF. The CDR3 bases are TGTGCCAGCATTTCCACAGGGTTTGAAGCTTTCTTT. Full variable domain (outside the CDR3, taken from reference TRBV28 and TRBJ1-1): DVKVTQSSRYLVKRTGEKVFLECVQDMDHENMFWYRQDPGLGLRLIYFSYDVKMKEKGDIPEGYSVSREKKERFSLILESASTNQTSMYLCASISTGFEAFFGQGTRLTVV.

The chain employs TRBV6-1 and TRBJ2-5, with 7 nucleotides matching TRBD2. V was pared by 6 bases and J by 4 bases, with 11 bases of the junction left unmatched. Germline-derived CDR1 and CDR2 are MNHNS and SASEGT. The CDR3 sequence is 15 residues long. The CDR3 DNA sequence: TGTGCCAGCAGCCTCGGAGCGGGACCGGGAGAGACCCAGTACTTC. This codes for CASSLGAGPGETQYF.

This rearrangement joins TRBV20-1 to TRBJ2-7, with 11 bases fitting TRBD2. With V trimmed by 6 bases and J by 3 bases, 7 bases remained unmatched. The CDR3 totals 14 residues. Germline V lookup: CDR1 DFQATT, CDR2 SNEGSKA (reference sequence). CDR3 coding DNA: TGCAGTGCGACGACTAGCGGGGCCGTCTACGAGCAGTACTTC. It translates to CSATTSGAVYEQYF.

In DNA form, the CDR3 reads TGTGCCAGCAGCTTAGAATGGACAGGGGGCTTGAACGAGCAGTACTTC. Translation gives CASSLEWTGGLNEQYF. The rearrangement links TRBV7-2 to TRBJ2-7, with 11 bases that match TRBD1. V was pared by 1 base and J by 5 bases, with 7 bases of the junction left unmatched. Germline V gives CDR1 SGHTA, CDR2 FQGNSA. The CDR3 has 16 amino acids.

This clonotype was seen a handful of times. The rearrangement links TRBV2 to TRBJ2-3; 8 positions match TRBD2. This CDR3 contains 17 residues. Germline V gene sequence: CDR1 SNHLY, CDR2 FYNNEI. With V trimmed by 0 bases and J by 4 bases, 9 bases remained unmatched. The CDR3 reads CASSEAPSGRGSDTQYF. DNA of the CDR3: TGTGCCAGCAGTGAAGCGCCAAGCGGGAGAGGATCAGATACGCAGTATTTT.

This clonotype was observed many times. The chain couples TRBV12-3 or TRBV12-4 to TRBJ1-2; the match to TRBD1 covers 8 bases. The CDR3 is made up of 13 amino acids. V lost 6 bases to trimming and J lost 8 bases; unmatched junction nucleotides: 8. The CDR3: CASRLTGDKGYTF. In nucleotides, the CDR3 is TGTGCCAGCAGATTGACAGGGGATAAAGGCTACACCTTC.

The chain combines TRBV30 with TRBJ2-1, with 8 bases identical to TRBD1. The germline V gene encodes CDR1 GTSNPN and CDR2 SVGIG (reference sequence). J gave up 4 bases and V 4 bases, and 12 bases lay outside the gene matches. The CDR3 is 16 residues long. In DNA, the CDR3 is TGTGCCTGGAACCGAGACAGGGGTGGGGATTACAATGAGCAGTTCTTC. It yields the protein CAWNRDRGGDYNEQFF.